Detailed here is one TCR beta chain. Its antigen target is currently unknown. Qualities for individual bases were not recorded, and no much larger clone is one base off. The same CDR3 is also encoded by other DNA sequences in this sample. These data are taken from a study of shared clonotypes between healthy human individuals (dated by TCRdb to about 2020). Study-level background: The cohort comprised two women and a few men aged 18 to 49 years. Different laboratories and diverse techniques were used to prepare libraries and sequence TCR repertoires, to increase sequencing depth and limit assay-specific biases. For each donor, CD4 naive and CD4 memory were each given three plates, CD8 naive was given two plates, and CD8 memory was given one plate. Between about 0.94 and 8.9 billion PBMCs per donor were obtained by leukapheresis. Blood TCR repertoires of several healthy adults were deeply sequenced to estimate repertoire size and the extent of clonotype sharing between individuals.

TCR CDR3 regions were amplified from genomic DNA by multiplex PCR using the deep immunoSEQ assay. Extracted genomic DNA from each cell subset was spread evenly across all wells of several immunoSEQ 96-well plates, with each plate serving as a replicate. For sorted subsets, each replicate PCR was loaded with roughly 200 ng genomic DNA, equivalent to some 31,000 T cell genomes. The purified libraries were quantified using a Qubit 3.0 fluorometer, sized with a Bioanalyzer 2100, and then quantified again using the KAPA Library Quantification kit. A separate single-read 150-cycle Illumina NextSeq 550 flow cell was used to sequence each immunoSEQ 96-well plate. Under the source paper's analysis protocol: Because only junctional sequences without quality scores were contained in the immunoSEQ output, filtering matching that applied to full-length reads could not be performed. To assign V/J genes and CDR3, sequences were annotated using PyIR, a Python wrapper for IgBLAST v1.9, with IMGT germline references. Reads were filtered out if the reads had weak V/J assignments (E-value above 1e-6), no CDR3, stop codons, out-of-frame junctions, or ambiguous translated residues. A V3J clonotype was defined by an identical inferred V gene, J gene, and CDR3 amino acid sequence. The percentage overlap between two repertoires was calculated by dividing the number of shared unique clonotypes by the size of the smaller repertoire. Three approaches were used to assess repertoire richness: RTK rarefaction, the Chao1 estimator, and Recon v2.1 estimates of unobserved clonotypes. Generation probabilities were computed with OLGA for all TCRbeta clonotypes obtained by the gDNA method from several donors. TCRdb mirrors the immuneACCESS table, restricted to in-frame sequences. Some clones are absent from its copies; in checked studies, under half trace to an unresolved V gene, and the reason for the others is unknown. V and J calls and clone size are given by that table; D and trimming were obtained from the DNA. The sample includes roughly 2.1 million clones, with 85% to 95% observed a single time. Of the sample, 1.5% to 2% is held by the ten largest clones.

V lost 2 bases and J lost 5 bases; the stretch between them is 9 bases long. The CDR3 runs 13 amino acids, cysteine and phenylalanine included. Left in the record is the CDR3 DNA by itself, 39 bases read in frame from the first base. CDR1 and CDR2, looked up from the germline V gene, are MDHEN and SYDVKM. Overall study results and their limits: Compared with non-shared clonotypes, the clonotypes found in all four sorted-subset donors had higher generation probabilities. Naive subsets generally had larger estimated clonotype richness than memory subsets did. Rarefaction of sorted-subset datasets indicated incomplete sequencing despite the large sequencing depth. Because the study included only a small number of donors, the genetic and exposure-history diversity represented was limited. Sampling was limited to blood, and TCR repertoires in tissue likely differ from TCR repertoires in blood. Around 5.4% of naive CD4, roughly 3.6% of naive CD8, approximately 2.2% of memory CD4, and 0.4% of memory CD8 clonotypes were shared across several donors. Pairwise subsampling led to the expectation that sequencing depth would affect the degree of clonotype sharing among donors.

CD8 naive samples consisted of CD45RO-negative cells that were positively selected for CCR7, yielding a CD45RA+CCR7+ population without TemRA cells. The donors were healthy, HIV-negative adults with no recently reported acute infections or vaccinations. All donors were Caucasian adults living in Nashville, Tennessee, USA. After blood collection by leukapheresis, PBMCs were isolated using Ficoll-Histopaque density gradient centrifugation and then cryopreserved in the vapor phase of liquid nitrogen. Analytical flow cytometry was used to check the purity and quantity of each magnetically sorted T cell population. Genomic DNA was isolated from every sorted fraction and measured by UV absorbance on a Nanodrop 2000c.

Sequencing input: naive CD8+ T cells from PBMCs. In the paper's terms, the cell subset or site label means: CD45RA+CCR7+. This clonotype was sampled from a man aged 18 to 30 in good health. Some clones in this sample may be carry-over from other donors' samples. The chain employs TRBV28 and TRBJ1-2; no confident D gene assignment can be made. The bases read TGTGCCAGCAGTTTAGGGCAGTTATATGGCTACACCTTC. It translates as CASSLGQLYGYTF.